The present TCR beta chain was sequenced within a study of T cell repertoires in cytomegalovirus infection. Study as a whole: Newly reported HLA-C-restricted and thoroughly characterized HLA-B-restricted CMV epitopes were employed.

A single record per CDR3 protein comes from TCRdb applying MiXCR to the reads. The sample has about 920,000 distinct CDR3 sequences, about a third seen once; the top ten hold about 14%. From germline, CDR1 is ENHRY and CDR2 SYGVKD. The V gene lost 4 bases and the J gene lost 0 bases, with 9 bases spanning the gap. The CDR3 is 14 amino acids. Details on this clonotype: Its specificity is unknown.

The J gene is TRBJ1-2, the V gene TRBV10-3; maybe TRBD1 (6 bases). The sample consisted of cultured CD8+ T cells from PBMCs, taken from culture after CMV antigen stimulation. This clonotype was obtained from a human donor in good health (CMV status not recorded). Some clones in this sample may be carry-over from other donors' samples. As DNA, the CDR3 is TGTGCCATCAGTGGGACAGATACTAACTATGGCTACACCTTC. Its protein product is CAISGTDTNYGYTF.